This T cell receptor beta chain was captured in a study of blood T cell repertoires in COVID-19. Study-level information: The United States, Italy and Spain were the sources of the acute and convalescent COVID-19 samples. The analysed material was cDNA or gDNA that came from T cells, B-cell-depleted T cells, or PBMCs.

This CDR3 has 14 amino acids. V gave up 3 bases and J gave up 6 bases, with 13 bases separating them. CDR1 is SGHTA and CDR2 is FQGNSA in the germline V gene. In the source study's methods: Reference gene primer amplification in the assay estimated nucleated cell counts. This table comes from immunoSEQ multiplex PCR, and its TCRdb copy is limited to in-frame clones, with some not included. The V and J calls and clone size are taken from that table; D and trimming were inferred from the DNA. The top ten clones hold more than 1.5% of a sample with approximately 120,000 clones, more than 70% of them seen once.

Sequencing was performed on peripheral blood. This clonotype was obtained from a human donor in a cohort sampled during active COVID-19. This chain links TRBV7-2 with TRBJ2-3, with D possibly being TRBD1 (6 bases). The CDR3 loop is CASSLNRGKDTQYF. CDR3 DNA sequence: TGTGCCAGCAGCTTGAATAGGGGGAAGGATACGCAGTATTTT.